The 10 T cell receptor beta chains given below trace back to one sample, sequenced in a study of long-term antiretroviral therapy in people with HIV. Researchers report immunoSEQ v3.0 was run at survey level. The repertoire was sequenced with immunoSEQ multiplex PCR; TCRdb's copy has only in-frame clones and lacks some. The sample records 25,000 or so clones, 82% being singletons. This material consisted of unsorted PBMCs, taken 0.8 years before starting antiretroviral therapy. The receptors were sampled from a young man with HIV.

CDR3 nucleotides: TGTGCCAGCAGCCTATGGGGGACTAGCGGGAACTACGAGCAGTACTTC. This codes for CASSLWGTSGNYEQYF. The gene calls are TRBV14 and TRBJ2-7; 13 bases agree with TRBD2. CDR1 and CDR2 (germline): SGHDN, FVKESK. The V and J ends lost 4 bases and 3 bases, in that order; junction bases with no gene match: 6. The CDR3 consists of 16 residues.

This sequence joins TRBV6-6 and TRBJ2-7; a possible D gene is TRBD1 (6 bases). Germline V gene sequence: CDR1 MNHNY, CDR2 SVGAGI (reference sequence). V lost 5 bases and J 4 bases, leaving 12 bases between the germline ends. The CDR3 spans 13 residues. CDR3 nucleotides: TGTGCCAGCAGTCACAGGGTTGCTTACGAGCAGTACTTC. It encodes CASSHRVAYEQYF.

The chain recombines TRBV19 with TRBJ1-5; D possibly corresponds to TRBD1 (5 bases). V shed 7 bases and J shed 2 bases, with 18 bases lying between them. CDR3 length: 16 amino acids. In germline, CDR1 is LNHDA, CDR2 SQIVND (reference sequence). CDR3 sequence (DNA): TGTGCCAGTATAGGGGCAGCTGCCTTAGGCAATCAGCCCCAGCATTTT. Its protein is CASIGAAALGNQPQHF.

This sequence joins TRBV28 and TRBJ2-7; D is uncertain. The CDR3 consists of 15 residues. Trimming pared 3 bases from V and 2 bases from J, leaving 14 bases between. Germline-derived CDR1 and CDR2 are MDHEN and SYDVKM. CDR3 nucleotides: TGTGCCAGCAGTTTTATCCGGAAAGGGCCCTACGAGCAGTACTTC. This encodes CASSFIRKGPYEQYF.

The rearrangement joins TRBV7-9 to TRBJ2-7; 7 nucleotides align to TRBD1. Germline V gives CDR1 SEHNR, CDR2 FQNEAQ (reference sequence). The CDR3 is made up of 16 amino acids. V shed 1 base, J shed 3 bases, and the junction held 9 bases outside the gene matches. CDR3 coding DNA: TGTGCCAGCAGCTTAGATAGACAGGGACCCCTCTACGAGCAGTACTTC. Translated, it gives CASSLDRQGPLYEQYF.

The rearrangement links TRBV6-6 to TRBJ2-1; tentative D call: TRBD1 (6 bases). This CDR3 region has 12 residues. Germline V gene lookup returns CDR1 MNHNY and CDR2 SVGAGI (reference sequence). V lost 9 bases and J lost 11, with 17 bases in between. CDR3 bases: TGTGCCAGTACCTACGTCCGGGACAAGCAGTTCTTC. Translated: CASTYVRDKQFF.

The chain is built from TRBV13 and TRBJ1-6; D remains ambiguous. Trimming left V 0 bases short and J 0 bases short, with 12 bases between. CDR3 size: 18 residues. The germline V gene has CDR1 PRHDT and CDR2 FYEKMQ (reference sequence). In nucleotides, the CDR3 is TGTGCCAGCAGCTTAGGCGGCTTGGTGGGCTCCTATAATTCACCCCTCCACTTT. Translated: CASSLGGLVGSYNSPLHF.

This chain uses TRBV11-2 with TRBJ2-1; the D gene is possibly TRBD2 (6 bases). The germline V and J ends were trimmed by 5 bases and 5 bases, with 25 bases remaining between them. The CDR3 runs 18 residues. The germline CDR1 and CDR2 sequences are SGHAT and FQNNGV. The CDR3 DNA reads TGTGCCAGCAGCAGGACCATGGGAGGCTCCGAGTCTCACAATGAGCAGTTCTTC. It codes for CASSRTMGGSESHNEQFF.

The J gene is TRBJ1-3, the V gene TRBV10-3; D is unclear. This CDR3 comprises 13 residues. The germline V gene has CDR1 ENHRY and CDR2 SYGVKD. Deletions cut 6 bases from V and 0 bases from J, with 6 bases between. The CDR3 bases are TGTGCCATCAGCCAGTCCTCTGGAAACACCATATATTTT. Residues: CAISQSSGNTIYF.

This clone has just a few counts. The CDR3 DNA reads TGTGCCAGCAGCTTGGAGGTGTCCTACGAGCAGTACTTC. Encoded protein: CASSLEVSYEQYF. The chain carries TRBV7-3 and TRBJ2-7; possibly TRBD2 for D (5 bases). The germline V gene encodes CDR1 SGHTA and CDR2 FQGTGA. The CDR3 extends over 13 amino acids. V was cut by 3 bases and J by 1 base, with 7 bases left in between.